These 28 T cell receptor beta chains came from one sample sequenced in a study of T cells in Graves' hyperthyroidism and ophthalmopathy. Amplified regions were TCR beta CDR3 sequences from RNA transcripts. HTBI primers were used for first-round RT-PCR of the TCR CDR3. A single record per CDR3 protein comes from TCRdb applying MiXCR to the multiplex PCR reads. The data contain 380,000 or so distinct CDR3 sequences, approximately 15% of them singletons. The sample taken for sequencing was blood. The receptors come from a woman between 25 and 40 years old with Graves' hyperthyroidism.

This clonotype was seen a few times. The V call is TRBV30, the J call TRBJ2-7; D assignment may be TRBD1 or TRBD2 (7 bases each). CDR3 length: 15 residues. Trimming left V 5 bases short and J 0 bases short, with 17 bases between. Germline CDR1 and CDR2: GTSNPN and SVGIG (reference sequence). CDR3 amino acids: CAWENRGLPSYEQYF. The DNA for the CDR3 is TGTGCCTGGGAGAACAGGGGACTACCCTCCTACGAGCAGTACTTC.

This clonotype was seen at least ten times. The CDR3 loop is CASRSSGRSDTQYF. CDR3 in DNA: TGTGCCAGCAGGTCTAGCGGGAGGTCTGATACGCAGTATTTT. J is TRBJ2-3 and V is TRBV2; the match to TRBD2 covers 11 bases. V shed 6 bases, J shed 6 bases, and the junction held 5 bases outside the gene matches. The germline V gene encodes CDR1 SNHLY and CDR2 FYNNEI. CDR3 length: 14 residues.

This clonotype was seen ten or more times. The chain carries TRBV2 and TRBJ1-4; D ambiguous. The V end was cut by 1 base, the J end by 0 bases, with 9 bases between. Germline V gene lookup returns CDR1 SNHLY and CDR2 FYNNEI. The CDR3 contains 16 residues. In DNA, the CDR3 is TGTGCCAGCAGTGAAGTCCAGCTCGCAACTAATGAAAAACTGTTTTTT. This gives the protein CASSEVQLATNEKLFF.

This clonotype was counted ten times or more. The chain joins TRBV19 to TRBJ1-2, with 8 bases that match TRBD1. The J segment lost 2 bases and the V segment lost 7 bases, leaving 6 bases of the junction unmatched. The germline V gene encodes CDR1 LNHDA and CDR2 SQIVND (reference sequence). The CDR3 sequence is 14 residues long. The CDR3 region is CASTSTGANYGYTF. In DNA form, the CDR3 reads TGTGCCAGTACCTCGACAGGGGCGAACTATGGCTACACCTTC.

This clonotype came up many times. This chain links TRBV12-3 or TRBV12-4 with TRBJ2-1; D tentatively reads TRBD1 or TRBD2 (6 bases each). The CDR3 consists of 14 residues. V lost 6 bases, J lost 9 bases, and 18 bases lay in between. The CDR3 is CASSPPGANGEQFF. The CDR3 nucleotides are TGTGCCAGCAGCCCCCCGGGGGCGAATGGTGAGCAGTTCTTC.

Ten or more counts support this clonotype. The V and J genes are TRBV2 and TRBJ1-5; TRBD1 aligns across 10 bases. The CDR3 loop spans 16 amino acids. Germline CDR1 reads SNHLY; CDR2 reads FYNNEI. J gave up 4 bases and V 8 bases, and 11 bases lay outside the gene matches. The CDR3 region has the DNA TGTGCCAGCTGGCCTTCGGGACAGGGGAAAAATCAGCCCCAGCATTTT. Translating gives CASWPSGQGKNQPQHF.

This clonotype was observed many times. The CDR3 region is CASSLAASGLQETQYF. Written as DNA, the CDR3 is TGTGCCAGCAGTTTGGCGGCTAGCGGGCTCCAAGAGACCCAGTACTTC. The rearrangement joins TRBV28 to TRBJ2-5; 8 nucleotides line up with TRBD2. From germline, CDR1 is MDHEN and CDR2 SYDVKM. The CDR3 has 16 amino acids. The V and J ends lost 3 bases and 1 base, in that order; junction bases with no gene match: 7.

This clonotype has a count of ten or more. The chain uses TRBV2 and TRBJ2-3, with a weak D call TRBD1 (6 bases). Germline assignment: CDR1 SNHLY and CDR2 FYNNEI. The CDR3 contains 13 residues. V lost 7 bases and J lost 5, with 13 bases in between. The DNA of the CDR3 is TGTGCCAGCATTTCACAGGGAAAAGATACGCAGTATTTT. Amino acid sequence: CASISQGKDTQYF.

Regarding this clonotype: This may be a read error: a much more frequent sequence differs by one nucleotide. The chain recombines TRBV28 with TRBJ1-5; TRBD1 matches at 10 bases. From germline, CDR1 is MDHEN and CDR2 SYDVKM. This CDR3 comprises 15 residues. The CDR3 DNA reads TGTGCCAACAGTTTACGACAGGGGGCGGATCAGCCCCAGCATTTT. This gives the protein CANSLRQGADQPQHF. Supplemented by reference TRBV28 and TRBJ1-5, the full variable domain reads DVKVTQSSRYLVKRTGEKVFLECVQDMDHENMFWYRQDPGLGLRLIYFSYDVKMKEKGDIPEGYSVSREKKERFSLILESASTNQTSMYLCANSLRQGADQPQHFGDGTRLSIL.

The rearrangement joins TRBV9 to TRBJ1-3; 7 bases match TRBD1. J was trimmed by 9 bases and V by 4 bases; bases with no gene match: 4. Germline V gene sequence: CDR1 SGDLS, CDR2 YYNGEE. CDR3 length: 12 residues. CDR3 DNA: TGTGCCAGCAGCCCCCAGGGGGTCACCATATATTTT. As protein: CASSPQGVTIYF. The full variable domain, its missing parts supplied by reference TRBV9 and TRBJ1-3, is DSGVTQTPKHLITATGQRVTLRCSPRSGDLSVYWYQQSLDQGLQFLIQYYNGEERAKGNILERFSAQQFPDLHSELNLSSLELGDSALYFCASSPQGVTIYFGEGSWLTVV.

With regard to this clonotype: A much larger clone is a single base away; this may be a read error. CDR3 residues: CSAPRGGGVPDTQYF. In DNA form, the CDR3 reads TGCAGTGCCCCCCGGGGCGGGGGTGTCCCAGATACGCAGTATTTT. The V gene is TRBV20-1, the J gene TRBJ2-3; 7 positions agree with TRBD2. The V and J ends lost 6 bases and 4 bases, in that order; junction bases with no gene match: 13. Germline V gene lookup returns CDR1 DFQATT and CDR2 SNEGSKA (reference sequence). This CDR3 has 15 amino acids.

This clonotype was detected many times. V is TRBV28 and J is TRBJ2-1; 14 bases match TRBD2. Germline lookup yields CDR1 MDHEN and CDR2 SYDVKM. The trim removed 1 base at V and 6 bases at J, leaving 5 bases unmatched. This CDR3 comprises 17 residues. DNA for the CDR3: TGTGCCAGCAGTTTATATCCGACTAGCGGGAGGGCCAATGAGCAGTTCTTC. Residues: CASSLYPTSGRANEQFF.

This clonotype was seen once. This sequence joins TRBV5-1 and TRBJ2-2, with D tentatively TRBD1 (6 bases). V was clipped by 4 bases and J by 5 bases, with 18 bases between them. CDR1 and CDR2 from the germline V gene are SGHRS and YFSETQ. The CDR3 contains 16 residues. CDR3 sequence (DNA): TGCGCCAGCAGCCTCCAACCTGACAGGCGTACCGGGGAGCTGTTTTTT. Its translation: CASSLQPDRRTGELFF.

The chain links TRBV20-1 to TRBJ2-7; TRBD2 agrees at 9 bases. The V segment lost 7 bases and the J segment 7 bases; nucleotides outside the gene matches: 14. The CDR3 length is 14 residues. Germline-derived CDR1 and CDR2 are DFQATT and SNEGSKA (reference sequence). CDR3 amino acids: CSVPLGGLAAEQYF. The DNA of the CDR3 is TGCAGTGTTCCCCTCGGGGGACTAGCTGCTGAGCAGTACTTC.

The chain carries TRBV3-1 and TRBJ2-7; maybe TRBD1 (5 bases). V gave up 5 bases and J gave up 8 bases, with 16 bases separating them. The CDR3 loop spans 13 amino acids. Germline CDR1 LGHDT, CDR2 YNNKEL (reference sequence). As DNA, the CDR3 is TGTGCCAGCAGCTGGGCACAGGCCCCTCAGCAGTACTTC. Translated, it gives CASSWAQAPQQYF.

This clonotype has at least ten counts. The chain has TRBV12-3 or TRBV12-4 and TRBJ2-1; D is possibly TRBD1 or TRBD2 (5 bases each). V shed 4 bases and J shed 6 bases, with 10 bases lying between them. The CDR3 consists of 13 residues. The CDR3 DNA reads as TGTGCCAGCAGTTCCCGGGACCGCAATGAGCAGTTCTTC. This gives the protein CASSSRDRNEQFF.

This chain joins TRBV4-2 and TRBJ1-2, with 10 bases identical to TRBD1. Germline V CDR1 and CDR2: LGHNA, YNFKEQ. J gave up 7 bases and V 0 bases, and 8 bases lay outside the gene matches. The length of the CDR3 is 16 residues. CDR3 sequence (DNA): TGTGCCAGCAGCCAAGACCGGACAGGGGGAGTGCTTGGCTACACCTTC. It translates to CASSQDRTGGVLGYTF.

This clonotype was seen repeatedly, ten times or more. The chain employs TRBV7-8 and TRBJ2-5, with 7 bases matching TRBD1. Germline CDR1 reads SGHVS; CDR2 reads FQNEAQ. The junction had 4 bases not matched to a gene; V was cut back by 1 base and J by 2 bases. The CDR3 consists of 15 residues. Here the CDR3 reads CASSLDRGLQETQYF. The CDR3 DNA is TGTGCCAGCAGCTTAGACAGGGGCCTTCAAGAGACCCAGTACTTC. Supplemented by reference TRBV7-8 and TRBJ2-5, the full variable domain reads GAGVSQSPRYKVAKRGQDVALRCDPISGHVSLFWYQQALGQGPEFLTYFQNEAQLDKSGLPSDRFFAERPEGSVSTLKIQRTQQEDSAVYLCASSLDRGLQETQYFGPGTRLLVL.

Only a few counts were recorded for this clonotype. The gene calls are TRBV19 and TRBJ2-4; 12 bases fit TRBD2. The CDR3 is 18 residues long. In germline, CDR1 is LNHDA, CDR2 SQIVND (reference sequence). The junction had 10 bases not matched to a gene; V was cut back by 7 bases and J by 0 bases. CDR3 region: CASTSTSGRILAKNIQYF. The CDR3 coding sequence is TGTGCCAGTACCTCGACTAGCGGGAGAATATTAGCCAAAAACATTCAGTACTTC.

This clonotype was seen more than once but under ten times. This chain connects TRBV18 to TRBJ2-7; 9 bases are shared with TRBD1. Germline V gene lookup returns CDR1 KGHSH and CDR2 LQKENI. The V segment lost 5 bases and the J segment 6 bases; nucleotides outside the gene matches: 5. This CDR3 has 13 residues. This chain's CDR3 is CASSAGQGGEQYF. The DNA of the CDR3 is TGTGCCAGCTCAGCGGGACAGGGCGGCGAGCAGTACTTC.

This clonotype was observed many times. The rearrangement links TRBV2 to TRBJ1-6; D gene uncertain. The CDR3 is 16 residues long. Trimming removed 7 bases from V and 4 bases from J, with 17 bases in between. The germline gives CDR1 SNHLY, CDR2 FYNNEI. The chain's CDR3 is CASKIIGVLYNSPLHF. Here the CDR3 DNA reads TGTGCCAGCAAAATAATCGGGGTCCTATATAATTCACCCCTCCACTTT.

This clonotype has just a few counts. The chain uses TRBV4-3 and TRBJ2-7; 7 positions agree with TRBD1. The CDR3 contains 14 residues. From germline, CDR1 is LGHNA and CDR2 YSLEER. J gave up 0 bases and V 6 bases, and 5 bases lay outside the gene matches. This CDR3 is CASRRDSLSYEQYF. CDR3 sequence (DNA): TGCGCCAGCAGGAGGGACAGCCTCTCCTACGAGCAGTACTTC.

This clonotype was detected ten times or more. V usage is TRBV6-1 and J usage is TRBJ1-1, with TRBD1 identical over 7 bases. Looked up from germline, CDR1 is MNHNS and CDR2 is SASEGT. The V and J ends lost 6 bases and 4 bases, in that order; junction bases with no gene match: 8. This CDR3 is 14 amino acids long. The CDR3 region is CASRTGSRSTEAFF. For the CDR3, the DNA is TGTGCCAGCAGGACAGGGAGTAGGAGCACTGAAGCTTTCTTT.

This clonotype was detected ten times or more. The DNA of the CDR3 is TGTGCCAGCACCGACCGGGGACCCGCCACCTCCTACAATGAGCAGTTCTTC. Translating it yields CASTDRGPATSYNEQFF. The V call is TRBV6-2 or TRBV6-3, the J call TRBJ2-1, with D perhaps matching TRBD1 or TRBD2 (5 bases each). The V end lost 7 bases, the J end lost 0 bases, and 19 bases lay between the germline ends. CDR1 is MNHEY, CDR2 SVGEGT, per germline. CDR3 length: 17 residues.

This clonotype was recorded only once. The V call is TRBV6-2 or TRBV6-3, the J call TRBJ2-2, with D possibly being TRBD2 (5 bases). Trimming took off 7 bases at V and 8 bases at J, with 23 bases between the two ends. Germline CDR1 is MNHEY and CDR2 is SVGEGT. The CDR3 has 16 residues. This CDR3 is CASIPTRRMARGELFF. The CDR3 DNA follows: TGTGCCAGCATTCCTACCCGGAGGATGGCTAGGGGGGAGCTGTTTTTT.

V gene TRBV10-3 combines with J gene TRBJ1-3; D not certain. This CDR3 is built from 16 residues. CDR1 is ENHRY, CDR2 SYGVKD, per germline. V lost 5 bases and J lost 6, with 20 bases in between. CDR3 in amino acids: CAISPHFGGIINTIYF. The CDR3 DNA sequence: TGTGCCATCAGTCCTCATTTCGGAGGGATAATAAACACCATATATTTT.

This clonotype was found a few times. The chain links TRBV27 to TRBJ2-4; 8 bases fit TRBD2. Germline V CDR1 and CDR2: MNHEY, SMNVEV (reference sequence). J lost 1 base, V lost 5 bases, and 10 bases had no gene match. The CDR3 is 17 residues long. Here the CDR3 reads CASSITNSGKAKNIQYF. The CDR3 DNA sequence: TGTGCCAGCAGTATCACCAATAGCGGGAAGGCCAAAAACATTCAGTACTTC.

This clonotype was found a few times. The CDR3 loop reads CASTQGSYNEQFF. The CDR3 DNA follows: TGTGCCAGCACCCAAGGATCCTACAATGAGCAGTTCTTC. This chain uses TRBV5-4 with TRBJ2-1; unclear D gene. CDR1 is SGHNT and CDR2 is YYREEE in the germline V gene (reference sequence). Trimming stripped 6 bases from V and 1 base from J, with 8 bases between. The CDR3 spans 13 residues. Full variable domain (outside the CDR3, taken from reference TRBV5-4 and TRBJ2-1): ETGVTQSPTHLIKTRGQQVTLRCSSQSGHNTVSWYQQALGQGPQFIFQYYREEENGRGNFPPRFSGLQFPNYSSELNVNALELDDSALYLCASTQGSYNEQFFGPGTRLTVL.